A single sample gave rise to the 13 T cell receptor beta chains below, sequenced in a study of T cells in localized non-small cell lung cancer. TCRdb's table, derived via immunoSEQ multiplex PCR, lists solely in-frame clones and lacks some. The table records some 80,000 clones, around four fifths of them present only once. Sample: peripheral blood, taken before any cancer treatment. These receptors were taken from a man aged 40-75 years with stage I lung adenocarcinoma.

This clone was seen a single time. The chain joins TRBV6-5 to TRBJ2-1; 10 bases map to TRBD2. The V and J ends lost 7 bases and 4 bases, in that order; junction bases with no gene match: 7. Germline CDR1 is MNHEY and CDR2 is SVGAGI. This CDR3 spans 15 amino acids. CDR3 sequence reads: CASKVAGGLYNEQFF. The CDR3 nucleotides are TGTGCCAGCAAGGTAGCGGGGGGACTTTACAATGAGCAGTTCTTC.

The gene calls are TRBV2 and TRBJ2-1; the D gene is possibly TRBD2 (6 bases). The CDR3 totals 13 residues. V shed 6 bases and J shed 5 bases, with 11 bases lying between them. CDR1 is SNHLY and CDR2 is FYNNEI in the germline V gene. CDR3 DNA: TGTGCCAGCAGGGGAGGAGGGAACAATGAGCAGTTCTTC. Residues: CASRGGGNNEQFF.

The CDR3 DNA sequence: TGCAGCGTTGCCCCCAGCGGGTCTCCCTACAATGAGCAGTTCTTC. It translates to CSVAPSGSPYNEQFF. V and J are TRBV29-1 and TRBJ2-1, with a weak D call TRBD2 (6 bases). The CDR3 contains 15 residues. Germline V lookup: CDR1 SQVTM, CDR2 ANQGSEA. V lost 4 bases to trimming and J lost 2 bases, with 15 bases between them.

The rearrangement uses TRBV28 and TRBJ1-6, with unresolved D. Germline V lookup: CDR1 MDHEN, CDR2 SYDVKM. The CDR3 has 19 residues. Between the trimmed V and J ends, which lost 7 bases and 7 bases, there was a span of 29 bases. The CDR3 sequence is CASIPLGGGPQEENSPLHF. The CDR3 bases are TGTGCCAGCATCCCACTAGGTGGCGGGCCCCAAGAGGAAAATTCACCCCTCCACTTT.

The V gene is TRBV6-5, the J gene TRBJ2-5; the match to TRBD2 covers 14 bases. CDR1 MNHEY and CDR2 SVGAGI come from the germline V gene. After removal of 0 bases from V and 4 bases from J, the junction contained 1 base not matched to a gene. CDR3 length equals 16 residues. The CDR3, as DNA: TGTGCCAGCAGTTACTCTGGGACTAGCGGGGGAGAGACCCAGTACTTC. This sequence encodes CASSYSGTSGGETQYF.

This clone was seen once. J is TRBJ2-3 and V is TRBV7-8; 8 nucleotides align to TRBD2. Germline V gene lookup returns CDR1 SGHVS and CDR2 FQNEAQ. Unmatched junction bases numbered 9, after V lost 3 bases and J lost 4 bases. This CDR3 region has 16 residues. The CDR3 sequence: CASSLAGTRGSDTQYF. The CDR3 DNA reads as TGTGCCAGCAGCTTGGCCGGGACTAGAGGTTCAGATACGCAGTATTTT.

The CDR3 sequence: CASSFGQGIFNEQFF. In DNA form, the CDR3 reads TGTGCCAGCAGCTTTGGCCAGGGCATCTTCAATGAGCAGTTCTTC. V is TRBV7-6 and J is TRBJ2-1, with a possible D match to TRBD1 (5 bases). Germline CDR1 SGHVS, CDR2 FNYEAQ. CDR3 length: 15 residues. Trimming took off 3 bases at V and 6 bases at J, with 15 bases between the two ends. The whole variable domain, remainder taken from reference TRBV7-6 and TRBJ2-1, is GAGVSQSPRYKVTKRGQDVALRCDPISGHVSLYWYRQALGQGPEFLTYFNYEAQQDKSGLPNDRFSAERPEGSISTLTIQRTEQRDSAMYRCASSFGQGIFNEQFFGPGTRLTVL.

The chain employs TRBV30 and TRBJ2-5; no clear D. The CDR3 extends over 14 amino acids. Deletions cut 0 bases from V and 4 bases from J, with 12 bases between. Germline loops: CDR1 GTSNPN, CDR2 SVGIG (reference sequence). The CDR3 bases are TGTGCCTGGAGTGTTGACCTTCCAGCAGAGACCCAGTACTTC. Residues: CAWSVDLPAETQYF.

The table lists this clone with a count of one. The chain links TRBV30 to TRBJ2-2; 9 bases fit TRBD2. CDR1 GTSNPN and CDR2 SVGIG come from the germline V gene (reference sequence). The V segment lost 1 base and the J segment 8 bases; nucleotides outside the gene matches: 14. The CDR3 has 17 residues. CDR3 amino acids: CAWSAPRTSVWAGELFF. For the CDR3, the DNA is TGTGCCTGGAGTGCCCCGCGGACTAGCGTGTGGGCGGGGGAGCTGTTTTTT.

This rearrangement joins TRBV19 to TRBJ1-3; perhaps TRBD1 as D (6 bases). CDR1 LNHDA and CDR2 SQIVND come from the germline V gene (reference sequence). The CDR3 covers 15 residues. The V gene lost 6 bases and the J gene lost 0 bases, with 12 bases spanning the gap. This CDR3 reads CASSVDRSSGNTIYF. CDR3 nucleotide sequence: TGTGCCAGTAGCGTCGACAGGAGCTCTGGAAACACCATATATTTT. Full variable domain (outside the CDR3, taken from reference TRBV19 and TRBJ1-3): DGGITQSPKYLFRKEGQNVTLSCEQNLNHDAMYWYRQDPGQGLRLIYYSQIVNDFQKGDIAEGYSVSREKKESFPLTVTSAQKNPTAFYLCASSVDRSSGNTIYFGEGSWLTVV.

This chain connects TRBV10-3 to TRBJ1-1; TRBD1 might be the D (6 bases). Germline CDR1 ENHRY, CDR2 SYGVKD. The CDR3 loop spans 15 amino acids. Trimming took 0 bases from V and 4 from J, leaving 12 bases between them. This CDR3 reads CAISESRGQSTEAFF. The CDR3, as DNA: TGTGCCATCAGTGAGTCACGGGGGCAGAGCACTGAAGCTTTCTTT.

This chain links TRBV4-3 with TRBJ1-2, with D perhaps matching TRBD1 (6 bases). This CDR3 has 17 amino acids. The germline CDR1 and CDR2 sequences are LGHNA and YSLEER. The V end was cut by 5 bases, the J end by 8 bases, with 27 bases between. The CDR3 DNA sequence: TGCGCCAGCAGCTACTTTAGTGGGGGGGGCAATGGCGCCGGCTACACCTTC. Protein: CASSYFSGGGNGAGYTF.

The gene calls are TRBV10-1 and TRBJ2-5; D not resolved. The CDR3 contains 14 residues. The V and J ends lost 0 bases and 4 bases respectively, with 9 bases between them. The germline V gene encodes CDR1 WNHNN and CDR2 SYGVQD (reference sequence). The CDR3: CASSESGSRETQYF. For the CDR3, the DNA is TGCGCCAGCAGTGAGTCGGGCAGCCGAGAGACCCAGTACTTC.